The T cell receptor beta chain described here comes from a study of Ad26.COV2.S vaccination and SARS-CoV-2 variants. The CDR3 loop spans 15 amino acids. V lost 5 bases to trimming and J lost 5 bases, with 13 bases between them. Germline assignment: CDR1 SGHAT and CDR2 FQNNGV. Sample treatment: 19 received Ad26.COV2.S at low or high dose, single or two shots; 5 received placebo; per-sample allocation not given. Sample collection was performed on day 63 after the first vaccine or placebo injection. An Ad26 vector expressing Wuhan-strain SARS-CoV-2 spike constituted the vaccine. Turning to this clone: What it recognizes is unknown.

Study observations and caveats: There was a possibility that the TCR breadth and depth analyses underestimated total T cell responses. Substantial breadth in spike-specific CD8+ and CD4+ T cell responses was reportedly seen after vaccination.

TCRdb's copy holds only in-frame clones and misses some; the assay was immunoSEQ multiplex PCR. The table shows approximately 300,000 clones, with about 86% occurring only once. The rearrangement links TRBV11-2 to TRBJ1-6; weak D call: TRBD1 (6 bases). Sample: peripheral blood, taken in a trial of Ad26.COV2.S vaccine versus placebo. The sequence came from a person between 18 and 65 years old who received the Ad26.COV2.S COVID-19 vaccine or a placebo. In nucleotides, the CDR3 is TGTGCCAGCAGCGGCCGCAGGGGCCATAATTCACCCCTCCACTTT. It specifies CASSGRRGHNSPLHF.